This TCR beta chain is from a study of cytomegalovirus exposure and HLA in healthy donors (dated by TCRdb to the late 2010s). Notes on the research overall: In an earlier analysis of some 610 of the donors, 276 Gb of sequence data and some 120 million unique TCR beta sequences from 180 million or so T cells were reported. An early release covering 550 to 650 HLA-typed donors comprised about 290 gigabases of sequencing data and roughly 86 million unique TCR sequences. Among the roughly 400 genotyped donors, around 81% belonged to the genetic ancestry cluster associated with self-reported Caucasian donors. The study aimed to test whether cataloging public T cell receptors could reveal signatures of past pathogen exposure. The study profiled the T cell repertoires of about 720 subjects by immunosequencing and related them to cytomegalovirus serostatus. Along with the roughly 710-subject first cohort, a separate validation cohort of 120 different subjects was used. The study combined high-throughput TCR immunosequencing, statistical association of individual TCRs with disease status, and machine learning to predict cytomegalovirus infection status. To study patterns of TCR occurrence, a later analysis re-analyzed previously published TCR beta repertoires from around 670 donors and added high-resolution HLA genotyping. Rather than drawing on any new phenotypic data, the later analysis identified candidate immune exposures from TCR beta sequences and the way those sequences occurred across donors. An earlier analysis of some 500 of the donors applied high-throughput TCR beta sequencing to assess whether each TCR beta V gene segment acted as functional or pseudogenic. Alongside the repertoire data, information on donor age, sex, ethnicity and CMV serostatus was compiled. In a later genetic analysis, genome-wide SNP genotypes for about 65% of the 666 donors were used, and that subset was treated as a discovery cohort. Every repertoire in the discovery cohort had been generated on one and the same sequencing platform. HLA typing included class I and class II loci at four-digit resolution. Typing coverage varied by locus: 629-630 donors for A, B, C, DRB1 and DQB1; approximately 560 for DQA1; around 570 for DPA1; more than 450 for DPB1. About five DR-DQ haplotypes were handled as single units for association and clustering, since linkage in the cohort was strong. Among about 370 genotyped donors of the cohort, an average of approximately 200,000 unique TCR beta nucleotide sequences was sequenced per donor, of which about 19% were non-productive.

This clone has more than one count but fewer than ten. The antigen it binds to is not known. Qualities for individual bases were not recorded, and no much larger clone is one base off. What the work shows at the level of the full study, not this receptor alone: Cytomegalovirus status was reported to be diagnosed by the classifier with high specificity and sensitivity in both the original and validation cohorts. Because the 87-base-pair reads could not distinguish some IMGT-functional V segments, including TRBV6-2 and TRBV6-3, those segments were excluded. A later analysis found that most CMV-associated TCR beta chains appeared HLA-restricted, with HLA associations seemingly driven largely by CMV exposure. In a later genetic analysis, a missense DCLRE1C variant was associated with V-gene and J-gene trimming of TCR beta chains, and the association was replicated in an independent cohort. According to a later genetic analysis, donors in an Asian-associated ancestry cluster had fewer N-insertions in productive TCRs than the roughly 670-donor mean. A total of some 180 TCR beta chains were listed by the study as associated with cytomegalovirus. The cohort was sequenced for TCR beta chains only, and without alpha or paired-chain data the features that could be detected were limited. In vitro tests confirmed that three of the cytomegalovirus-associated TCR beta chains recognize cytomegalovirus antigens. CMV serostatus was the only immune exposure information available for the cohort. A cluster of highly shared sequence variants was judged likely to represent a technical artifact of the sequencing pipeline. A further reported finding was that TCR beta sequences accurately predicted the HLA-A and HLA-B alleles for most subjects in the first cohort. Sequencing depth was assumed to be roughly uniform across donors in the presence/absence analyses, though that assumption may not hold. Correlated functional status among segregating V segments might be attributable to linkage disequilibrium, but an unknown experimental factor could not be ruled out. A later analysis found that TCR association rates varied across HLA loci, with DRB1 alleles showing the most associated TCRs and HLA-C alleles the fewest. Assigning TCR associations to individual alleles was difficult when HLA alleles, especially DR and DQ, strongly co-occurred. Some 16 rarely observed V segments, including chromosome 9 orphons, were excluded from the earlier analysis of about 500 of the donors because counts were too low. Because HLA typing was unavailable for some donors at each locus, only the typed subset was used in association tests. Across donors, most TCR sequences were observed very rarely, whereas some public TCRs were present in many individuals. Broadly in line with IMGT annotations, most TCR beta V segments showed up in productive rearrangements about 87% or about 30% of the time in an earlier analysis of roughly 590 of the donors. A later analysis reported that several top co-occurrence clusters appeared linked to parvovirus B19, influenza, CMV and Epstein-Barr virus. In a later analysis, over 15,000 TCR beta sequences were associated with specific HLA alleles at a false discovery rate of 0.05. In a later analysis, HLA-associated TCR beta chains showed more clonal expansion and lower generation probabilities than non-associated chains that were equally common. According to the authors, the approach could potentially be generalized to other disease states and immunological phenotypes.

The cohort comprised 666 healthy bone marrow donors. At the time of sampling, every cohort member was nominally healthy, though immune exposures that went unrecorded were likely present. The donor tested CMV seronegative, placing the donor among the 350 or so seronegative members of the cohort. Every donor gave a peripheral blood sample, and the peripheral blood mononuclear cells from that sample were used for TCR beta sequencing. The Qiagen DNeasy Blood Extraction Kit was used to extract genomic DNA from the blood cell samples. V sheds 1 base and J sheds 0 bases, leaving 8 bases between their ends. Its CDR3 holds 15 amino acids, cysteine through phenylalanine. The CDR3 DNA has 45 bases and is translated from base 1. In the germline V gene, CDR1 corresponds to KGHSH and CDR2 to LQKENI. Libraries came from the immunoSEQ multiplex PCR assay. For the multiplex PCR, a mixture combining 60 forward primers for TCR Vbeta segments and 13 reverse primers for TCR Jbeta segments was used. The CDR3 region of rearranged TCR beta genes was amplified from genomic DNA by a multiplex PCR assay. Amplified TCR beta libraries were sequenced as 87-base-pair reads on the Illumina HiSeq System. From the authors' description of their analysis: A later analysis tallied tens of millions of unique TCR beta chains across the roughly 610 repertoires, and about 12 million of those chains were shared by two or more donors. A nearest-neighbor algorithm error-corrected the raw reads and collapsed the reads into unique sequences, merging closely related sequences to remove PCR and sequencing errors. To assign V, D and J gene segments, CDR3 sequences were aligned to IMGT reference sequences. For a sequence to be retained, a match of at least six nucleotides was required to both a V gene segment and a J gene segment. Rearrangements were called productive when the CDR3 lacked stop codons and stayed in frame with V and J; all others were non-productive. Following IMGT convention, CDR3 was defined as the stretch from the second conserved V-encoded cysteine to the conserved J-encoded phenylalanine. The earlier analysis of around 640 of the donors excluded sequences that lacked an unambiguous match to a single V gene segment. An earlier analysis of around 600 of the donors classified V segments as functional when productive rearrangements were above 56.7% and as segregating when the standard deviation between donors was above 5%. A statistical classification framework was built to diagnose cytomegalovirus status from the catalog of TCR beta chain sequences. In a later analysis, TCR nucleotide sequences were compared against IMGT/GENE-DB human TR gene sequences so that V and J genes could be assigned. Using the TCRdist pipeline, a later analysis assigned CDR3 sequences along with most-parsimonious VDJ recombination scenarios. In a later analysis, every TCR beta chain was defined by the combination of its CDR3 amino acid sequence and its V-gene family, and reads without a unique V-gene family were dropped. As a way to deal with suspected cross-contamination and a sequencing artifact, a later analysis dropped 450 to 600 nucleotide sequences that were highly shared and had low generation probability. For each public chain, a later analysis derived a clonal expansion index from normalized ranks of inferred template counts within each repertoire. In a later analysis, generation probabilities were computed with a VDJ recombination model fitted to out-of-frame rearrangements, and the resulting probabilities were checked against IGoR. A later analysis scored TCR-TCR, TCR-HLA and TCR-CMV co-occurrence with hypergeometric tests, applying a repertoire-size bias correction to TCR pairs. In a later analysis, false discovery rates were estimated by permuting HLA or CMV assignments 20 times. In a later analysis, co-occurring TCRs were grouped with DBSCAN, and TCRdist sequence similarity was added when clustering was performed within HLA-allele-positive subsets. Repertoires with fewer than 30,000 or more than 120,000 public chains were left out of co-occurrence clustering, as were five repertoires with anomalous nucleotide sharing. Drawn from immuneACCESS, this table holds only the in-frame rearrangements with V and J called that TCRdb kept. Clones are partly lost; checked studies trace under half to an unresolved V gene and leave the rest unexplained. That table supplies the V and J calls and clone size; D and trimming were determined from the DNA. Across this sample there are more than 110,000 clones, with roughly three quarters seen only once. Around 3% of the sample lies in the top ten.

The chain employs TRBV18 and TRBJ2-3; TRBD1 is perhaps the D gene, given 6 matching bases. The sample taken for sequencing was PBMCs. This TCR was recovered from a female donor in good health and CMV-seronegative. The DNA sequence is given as TGTGCCAGCTCACCACAACAGGGTAGCACAGATACGCAGTATTTT. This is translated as CASSPQQGSTDTQYF.